The 24 T cell receptor beta chains in this list originate from one sample, sequenced in a study of shared T cell receptors in the human thymus. Sequenced by immunoSEQ multiplex PCR; TCRdb stores in-frame clones only, minus some. The repertoire consists of 700,000 or so clones, with approximately 85% occurring once and the leading ten covering 0.008% to 0.011%. These data also featured in a second study, about human thymus T cells.

Sequencing was performed on thymocytes. The receptor source for this set is a girl under two years old with a congenital heart defect.

The chain's CDR3 is CASSQETGTANYGYTF. The CDR3 bases are TGTGCCAGCAGCCAGGAGACCGGGACAGCGAACTATGGCTACACCTTC. The V and J genes are TRBV4-2 and TRBJ1-2; 7 bases agree with TRBD1. CDR3 length: 16 residues. Germline values: CDR1 LGHNA, CDR2 YNFKEQ. J lost 2 bases, V lost 3 bases, and 9 bases had no gene match.

The chain recombines TRBV12-5 with TRBJ2-3, with D perhaps matching TRBD1 (5 bases). The CDR3 consists of 20 residues. V lost 0 bases, J lost 0 bases, and 22 bases lay in between. The germline CDR1 and CDR2 sequences are LGHNT and FRNRAP. CDR3 sequence: CASGLVLRVGQSHSTDTQYF. In DNA, the CDR3 is TGTGCTAGTGGTTTGGTCCTCCGGGTGGGGCAGTCCCACAGCACAGATACGCAGTATTTT.

V gene TRBV6-8 combines with J gene TRBJ2-7, with D perhaps matching TRBD1 (5 bases). CDR3 length: 14 amino acids. Germline V gene sequence: CDR1 MNHGY, CDR2 SAAAGT. V lost 6 bases and J 6 bases, leaving 18 bases between the germline ends. The CDR3 region is CASSWGSRGREQYF. CDR3 sequence (DNA): TGTGCCAGCAGCTGGGGCAGCCGAGGCCGCGAGCAGTACTTC.

The chain is built from TRBV27 and TRBJ2-7, with D possibly being TRBD1 (5 bases). Trimming left V 5 bases short and J 3 bases short, with 11 bases between. CDR3 size: 13 residues. CDR1 and CDR2 (germline): MNHEY, SMNVEV (reference sequence). The CDR3 is CASSQQVDYEQYF. In DNA, the CDR3 is TGTGCCAGCAGTCAACAGGTTGACTACGAGCAGTACTTC.

This clone was seen more than once but under ten times. The chain joins TRBV19 to TRBJ2-2; TRBD1 matches 10 bases. CDR1 is LNHDA, CDR2 SQIVND, per germline (reference sequence). There are 14 residues in the CDR3. J lost 3 bases, V lost 7 bases, and 2 bases had no gene match. The CDR3: CASKGTGDTGELFF. In DNA form, the CDR3 reads TGTGCCAGTAAGGGGACAGGGGACACCGGGGAGCTGTTTTTT.

The genes are TRBV5-5 and TRBJ1-1, with 9 bases that match TRBD1. The CDR3 is 17 amino acids. The junction had 12 bases not matched to a gene; V was cut back by 5 bases and J by 1 base. The germline V gene encodes CDR1 SGHKS and CDR2 YYEKEE (reference sequence). CDR3 loop: CASRRWRTGVPNTEAFF. In nucleotides, the CDR3 is TGTGCCAGCAGACGATGGCGGACAGGGGTCCCGAACACTGAAGCTTTCTTT. Based on the CDR3 plus reference TRBV5-5 and TRBJ1-1, the full variable domain is DAGVTQSPTHLIKTRGQQVTLRCSPISGHKSVSWYQQVLGQGPQFIFQYYEKEERGRGNFPDRFSARQFPNYSSELNVNALLLGDSALYLCASRRWRTGVPNTEAFFGQGTRLTVV.

The chain carries TRBV4-1 and TRBJ1-1, with D perhaps matching TRBD1 (6 bases). There are 18 residues in the CDR3. Germline CDR1 and CDR2: MGHRA and YSYEKL. V was clipped by 0 bases and J by 1 base, with 18 bases between them. CDR3 nucleotide sequence: TGCGCCAGCAGCCAAGAGGGGGGGGCGGGAGGATGGAACACTGAAGCTTTCTTT. Amino acid sequence: CASSQEGGAGGWNTEAFF.

This rearrangement joins TRBV5-4 to TRBJ2-3, with 10 nucleotides matching TRBD2. V lost 4 bases, J lost 1 base, and 6 bases stayed unmatched. Germline V CDR1 and CDR2: SGHNT, YYREEE (reference sequence). This CDR3 comprises 16 residues. The CDR3 sequence is CASSQGLAPRTDTQYF. The DNA of the CDR3 is TGTGCCAGCAGCCAGGGACTAGCGCCACGCACAGATACGCAGTATTTT. The whole variable domain, remainder taken from reference TRBV5-4 and TRBJ2-3, is ETGVTQSPTHLIKTRGQQVTLRCSSQSGHNTVSWYQQALGQGPQFIFQYYREEENGRGNFPPRFSGLQFPNYSSELNVNALELDDSALYLCASSQGLAPRTDTQYFGPGTRLTVL.

A remark on this clone: Mismatch with germline at one junction end may stem from a read error. The chain couples TRBV11-3 to TRBJ1-6, with 7 bases that match TRBD1. The CDR3 covers 13 residues. The V gene's germline CDR1 is SGHNT and CDR2 YENEEA. CDR3 protein: CASSIDRDSPLHF. The CDR3 DNA sequence: TGTGCCAGCAGCATAGACAGGGATTCACCCCTCCACTTT.

V and J are TRBV4-1 and TRBJ1-1, with 7 bases aligning to TRBD1. The CDR3 runs to 15 residues. Losses at the gene ends were 0 bases for V and 4 bases for J; bases not matched to a gene: 5. Germline values: CDR1 MGHRA, CDR2 YSYEKL. CDR3 amino acids: CASSQDRTGATEAFF. The CDR3, as DNA: TGCGCCAGCAGCCAAGACAGAACAGGGGCCACTGAAGCTTTCTTT.

The V call is TRBV7-6, the J call TRBJ2-2; D perhaps matches TRBD1 (5 bases). Germline CDR1 and CDR2: SGHVS and FNYEAQ. V lost 5 bases, J lost 4 bases, and 8 bases lay in between. CDR3 size: 13 residues. The chain's CDR3 is CASSQDSTGELFF. CDR3 sequence (DNA): TGTGCCAGCAGCCAAGACAGCACCGGGGAGCTGTTTTTT.

V usage is TRBV9 and J usage is TRBJ1-2; TRBD1 is a possible D gene (5 bases). The V end lost 0 bases, the J end lost 0 bases, and 12 bases lay between the germline ends. Germline V gene data show CDR1 as SGDLS and CDR2 as YYNGEE. This CDR3 is 16 amino acids long. CDR3 coding DNA: TGTGCCAGCAGCGTAGAGGCCAGGGAATCTAACTATGGCTACACCTTC. Translated: CASSVEARESNYGYTF.

In this sample, this clone turned up once. This rearrangement joins TRBV7-9 to TRBJ1-2, with 7 nucleotides matching TRBD1. Germline CDR1 SEHNR, CDR2 FQNEAQ (reference sequence). The CDR3 contains 17 residues. The V and J ends lost 2 bases and 2 bases, in that order; junction bases with no gene match: 11. The CDR3 DNA reads as TGTGCCAGCAGCTTAAGTTGGCCAGGGGGTGTGAACTATGGCTACACCTTC. It encodes CASSLSWPGGVNYGYTF.

The rearrangement links TRBV9 to TRBJ2-1; 8 positions agree with TRBD1. The length of the CDR3 is 13 residues. Germline lookup yields CDR1 SGDLS and CDR2 YYNGEE. The ends lost 5 bases at V and 9 bases at J; junction bases unmatched: 7. The CDR3 is CASRPRTGREQFF. The CDR3 nucleotides are TGTGCCAGCAGACCGAGGACAGGGCGTGAGCAGTTCTTC. The full variable domain, rest sourced from reference TRBV9 and TRBJ2-1, is DSGVTQTPKHLITATGQRVTLRCSPRSGDLSVYWYQQSLDQGLQFLIQYYNGEERAKGNILERFSAQQFPDLHSELNLSSLELGDSALYFCASRPRTGREQFFGPGTRLTVL.

This clone was picked up a small number of times. The rearrangement links TRBV29-1 to TRBJ1-1, with TRBD1 matching 8 bases. V gave up 0 bases and J gave up 1 base; unmatched junction bases: 1. Per the germline V gene, CDR1 is SQVTM and CDR2 is ANQGSEA. This CDR3 spans 14 amino acids. The CDR3 reads CSVEEGTGNTEAFF. The CDR3 DNA sequence: TGCAGCGTTGAAGAAGGGACAGGGAACACTGAAGCTTTCTTT.

To note about this clone: Other DNA sequences in this specimen translate into the identical CDR3. The chain links TRBV28 to TRBJ1-6; maybe TRBD1 (6 bases). The CDR3 runs to 17 residues. CDR1 is MDHEN and CDR2 is SYDVKM in the germline V gene. V dropped 6 bases and J dropped 6 bases, with 21 bases sitting between them. For the CDR3, the DNA is TGTGCCAGCAGACCGAACCTTTACAGGGAGAGTAATTCACCCCTCCACTTT. Translation: CASRPNLYRESNSPLHF.

The chain joins TRBV11-1 to TRBJ1-2; 11 nucleotides match TRBD1. The CDR3 runs 15 residues. V lost 5 bases, J lost 3 bases, and 5 bases stayed unmatched. The germline CDR1 and CDR2 sequences are SGHAT and FQDESV (reference sequence). CDR3 sequence: CASSPGQGADYGYTF. Written as DNA, the CDR3 is TGTGCCAGCAGCCCAGGACAGGGGGCGGACTATGGCTACACCTTC. Using reference TRBV11-1 and TRBJ1-2 for the parts outside the CDR3, the full variable domain is EAEVAQSPRYKITEKSQAVAFWCDPISGHATLYWYRQILGQGPELLVQFQDESVVDDSQLPKDRFSAERLKGVDSTLKIQPAELGDSAMYLCASSPGQGADYGYTFGSGTRLTVV.

The chain employs TRBV6-5 and TRBJ2-1; 8 positions match TRBD2. The V segment lost 2 bases and the J segment 9 bases; nucleotides outside the gene matches: 12. CDR3 length equals 16 residues. Germline lookup yields CDR1 MNHEY and CDR2 SVGAGI. In DNA, the CDR3 is TGTGCCAGCAGTTACGGTCTGGCGGGGGGACGTGGTGAGCAGTTCTTC. This encodes CASSYGLAGGRGEQFF.

The rearrangement uses TRBV5-8 and TRBJ1-2; 7 bases are shared with TRBD1. The length of the CDR3 is 17 residues. Trimming at V came to 1 base and at J to 3 bases, leaving 12 bases not matched to a gene. Looked up from germline, CDR1 is SGHTS and CDR2 is YDEGEE. The CDR3 bases are TGTGCCAGCAGCTTGAAATCCCCAGGGGGTTTGGACTATGGCTACACCTTC. It specifies CASSLKSPGGLDYGYTF. Combining the CDR3 with reference TRBV5-8 and TRBJ1-2 gives the whole variable domain EAGVTQSPTHLIKTRGQQATLRCSPISGHTSVYWYQQALGLGLQFLLWYDEGEERNRGNFPPRFSGRQFPNYSSELNVNALELEDSALYLCASSLKSPGGLDYGYTFGSGTRLTVV.

The V call is TRBV2, the J call TRBJ2-7, with 9 nucleotides matching TRBD2. CDR3 length equals 18 residues. V shed 4 bases and J 2 bases; nucleotides not matched to a gene: 15. CDR1 is SNHLY and CDR2 is FYNNEI in the germline V gene. The CDR3 loop is CASSGAFEGRGGTYEQYF. The DNA for the CDR3 is TGTGCCAGCAGTGGGGCTTTCGAGGGGCGGGGGGGAACCTACGAGCAGTACTTC.

This chain links TRBV29-1 with TRBJ1-1; weak D call: TRBD1 (6 bases). The CDR3 runs 14 residues. V dropped 6 bases and J dropped 1 base, with 15 bases sitting between them. Germline V CDR1 and CDR2: SQVTM, ANQGSEA. Here the CDR3 DNA reads TGCAGCGTCCAATGGCGGGGGGCGAACACTGAAGCTTTCTTT. Residues: CSVQWRGANTEAFF.

J is TRBJ2-7 and V is TRBV7-9, with D perhaps TRBD2 (5 bases). The CDR3 runs to 15 residues. CDR1 and CDR2 (germline): SEHNR, FQNEAQ (reference sequence). The ends were cut back, 1 base at V and 5 bases at J, with 15 bases in the middle. The CDR3 loop is CASSLDPGSFDEQYF. Written as DNA, the CDR3 is TGTGCCAGCAGCTTAGATCCGGGATCCTTTGACGAGCAGTACTTC.

The J gene is TRBJ1-6, the V gene TRBV5-5; 8 nucleotides align to TRBD1. Germline values: CDR1 SGHKS, CDR2 YYEKEE (reference sequence). With V trimmed by 4 bases and J by 11 bases, 2 bases remained unmatched. The length of the CDR3 is 12 residues. CDR3 coding DNA: TGTGCCAGCAGCGGGACAGGAGCACCCCTCCACTTT. This encodes CASSGTGAPLHF.

The chain combines TRBV29-1 with TRBJ1-1; 9 nucleotides match TRBD1. The CDR3 consists of 11 residues. The germline V gene has CDR1 SQVTM and CDR2 ANQGSEA. The CDR3 sequence is CRTQGACKAFF. The CDR3 DNA is TGCAGGACACAGGGGGCATGTAAAGCTTTCTTT.